The 20 T cell receptor beta chains presented below share a single source sample, sequenced in a study of blood T cell repertoires in COVID-19. Libraries were prepared by immunoSEQ multiplex PCR; TCRdb keeps only in-frame clonotypes and omits some of them. The table lists hundreds of thousands of clones, around 92% of them singletons, with approximately 3% in the top ten. Sequencing was carried out using peripheral blood. These receptor sequences come from a woman aged 25 to 39 with COVID-19, enrolled during active disease.

The chain combines TRBV6-5 with TRBJ1-5; D is unclear. CDR3 length: 14 amino acids. CDR1 MNHEY and CDR2 SVGAGI come from the germline V gene. Trimming took off 4 bases at V and 4 bases at J, with 11 bases between the two ends. The CDR3 nucleotides are TGTGCCAGCAGTTTCGGGAAACTTAATCAGCCCCAGCATTTT. Its protein product is CASSFGKLNQPQHF.

The genes are TRBV6-2 or TRBV6-3 and TRBJ2-7; 9 nucleotides match TRBD1. The CDR3 spans 15 residues. V was pared by 2 bases and J by 4 bases, with 6 bases of the junction left unmatched. CDR1 and CDR2 (germline): MNHEY, SVGEGT. CDR3 nucleotides: TGTGCCAGCAGTTACCCCGGACAGGGGACGTACGAGCAGTACTTC. Translation gives CASSYPGQGTYEQYF.

This CDR3 reads CAISAGTGYNTEAFF. CDR3 sequence (DNA): TGTGCCATCAGTGCCGGGACAGGGTATAACACTGAAGCTTTCTTT. V is TRBV10-3 and J is TRBJ1-1; TRBD1 aligns across 9 bases. Germline trimming cut 4 bases from V and 2 bases from J; bases unmatched to any gene: 5. The CDR3 has 15 amino acids. Germline lookup yields CDR1 ENHRY and CDR2 SYGVKD.

The chain links TRBV4-2 to TRBJ2-1; possible D gene TRBD2, 5 bases. Germline assignment: CDR1 LGHNA and CDR2 YNFKEQ. The CDR3 has 14 amino acids. V was trimmed by 1 base and J by 5 bases, leaving 9 bases between them. CDR3 loop: CASSQVRGDNEQFF. CDR3 DNA sequence: TGTGCCAGCAGCCAAGTCCGGGGAGACAATGAGCAGTTCTTC.

The chain employs TRBV10-3 and TRBJ2-5; D may be TRBD1 (5 bases). The CDR3 covers 13 residues. Germline V gives CDR1 ENHRY, CDR2 SYGVKD. V was trimmed by 3 bases and J by 4 bases, leaving 9 bases between them. This chain's CDR3 is CAISDDQGETQYF. The DNA of the CDR3 is TGTGCCATCAGTGATGACCAGGGAGAGACCCAGTACTTC.

The chain employs TRBV15 and TRBJ2-7; TRBD1 matches 7 bases. J was trimmed by 3 bases and V by 5 bases; bases with no gene match: 4. This CDR3 is built from 13 residues. CDR1 is LNHNV, CDR2 YYDKDF, per germline (reference sequence). In DNA form, the CDR3 reads TGTGCCACCAGCCCCAGGGGGTTCTACGAGCAGTACTTC. It specifies CATSPRGFYEQYF.

This chain connects TRBV10-3 to TRBJ2-5, with 11 positions matching TRBD2. This CDR3 is 13 amino acids long. The V segment lost 6 bases and the J segment 4 bases; nucleotides outside the gene matches: 1. Germline CDR1 is ENHRY and CDR2 is SYGVKD. The CDR3 sequence is CAIRGTSGETQYF. In DNA form, the CDR3 reads TGTGCCATCAGGGGGACTAGCGGAGAGACCCAGTACTTC.

This clone has only a few counts. The rearrangement joins TRBV28 to TRBJ2-2, with 14 bases that match TRBD2. J was trimmed by 1 base and V by 7 bases; bases with no gene match: 11. Germline CDR1 is MDHEN and CDR2 is SYDVKM. The CDR3 spans 19 residues. CDR3 in DNA: TGTGCCAGCAACCCGGGACTAGCGGGAGAAGGGGAGAACACCGGGGAGCTGTTTTTT. It is translated as CASNPGLAGEGENTGELFF.

The chain couples TRBV29-1 to TRBJ1-5; D is perhaps TRBD1 (6 bases). Trimming took off 2 bases at V and 4 bases at J, with 9 bases between the two ends. This CDR3 is built from 13 residues. Germline V gene sequence: CDR1 SQVTM, CDR2 ANQGSEA. The CDR3 loop reads CSVETGSNQPQHF. CDR3 DNA: TGCAGCGTTGAAACAGGGTCAAATCAGCCCCAGCATTTT. The entire variable domain, with the rest obtained from reference TRBV29-1 and TRBJ1-5, is as follows: SAVISQKPSRDICQRGTSLTIQCQVDSQVTMMFWYRQQPGQSLTLIATANQGSEATYESGFVIDKFPISRPNLTFSTLTVSNMSPEDSSIYLCSVETGSNQPQHFGDGTRLSIL.

Regarding this clone: Germline and junction disagree at one end, which may indicate a read error. The rearrangement uses TRBV7-7 and TRBJ2-1; 14 nucleotides agree with TRBD2. CDR1 is SSHAT and CDR2 is FNYEAQ in the germline V gene (reference sequence). This CDR3 spans 15 amino acids. CDR3 coding DNA: TGTGCTAGCAGCCCGGGGACTAGCGGGAGTTATGAGCAGTTCTTC. Its translation is CASSPGTSGSYEQFF.

This clone came up once. This chain links TRBV6-5 with TRBJ1-2; D may be TRBD1 (5 bases). Germline V gene lookup returns CDR1 MNHEY and CDR2 SVGAGI. The V end lost 7 bases, the J end lost 3 bases, and 15 bases lay between the germline ends. The CDR3 spans 14 residues. The CDR3 bases are TGTGCCAGCACCCCCCGGGGGAGAGACTATGGCTACACCTTC. Protein product: CASTPRGRDYGYTF.

The rearrangement links TRBV10-2 to TRBJ2-1; tentatively, D is TRBD2 (7 bases). CDR3 length: 14 residues. CDR1 and CDR2 (germline): WSHSY, SAAADI. Trimming removed 9 bases from V and 5 bases from J, with 17 bases in between. CDR3 sequence: CASIGGLADNEQFF. The CDR3 nucleotides are TGCGCCAGTATCGGGGGGCTAGCGGACAATGAGCAGTTCTTC.

This clone appeared once. The genes are TRBV29-1 and TRBJ2-5, with 10 nucleotides matching TRBD2. Unmatched junction bases numbered 12, after V lost 6 bases and J lost 5 bases. The CDR3 is made up of 15 amino acids. Looked up from germline, CDR1 is SQVTM and CDR2 is ANQGSEA. CDR3 nucleotide sequence: TGCAGCGTGGGGGTAGCGGGAGGCCCGGGGGAGACCCAGTACTTC. Translation gives CSVGVAGGPGETQYF. Using reference TRBV29-1 and TRBJ2-5 for the parts outside the CDR3, the full variable domain is SAVISQKPSRDICQRGTSLTIQCQVDSQVTMMFWYRQQPGQSLTLIATANQGSEATYESGFVIDKFPISRPNLTFSTLTVSNMSPEDSSIYLCSVGVAGGPGETQYFGPGTRLLVL.

Regarding this clone: This same CDR3 is encoded by further DNA sequences in the sample. This chain uses TRBV5-1 with TRBJ2-3; tentatively, D is TRBD1 (6 bases). Germline CDR1 SGHRS, CDR2 YFSETQ. Trimming took off 0 bases at V and 0 bases at J, with 8 bases between the two ends. This CDR3 is 15 amino acids long. The CDR3 sequence is CASSLGGQSTDTQYF. In nucleotides, the CDR3 is TGCGCCAGCAGCTTGGGAGGACAGAGCACAGATACGCAGTATTTT.

V and J are TRBV5-1 and TRBJ1-1, with D possibly TRBD1 on 5 matching bases. V was cut by 2 bases and J by 1 base, with 15 bases left in between. This CDR3 comprises 16 residues. CDR1 and CDR2 (germline): SGHRS, YFSETQ. CDR3: CASSLTPGLKNTEAFF. In DNA form, the CDR3 reads TGCGCCAGCAGCTTAACACCGGGACTAAAGAACACTGAAGCTTTCTTT.

The chain uses TRBV25-1 and TRBJ2-5; 10 bases match TRBD2. Trimming cost V 1 base and J 7 bases; bases outside gene matches: 9. The germline gives CDR1 MGHDK, CDR2 SYGVNS. The CDR3 totals 16 residues. The DNA of the CDR3 is TGTGCCAGCAGTGAATTCAGTAGCGGGGGGTCCTGGACCCAGTACTTC. Translated, it gives CASSEFSSGGSWTQYF.

The V gene is TRBV7-9, the J gene TRBJ2-3; D is possibly TRBD1 (5 bases). The CDR3 extends over 13 amino acids. Per the germline V gene, CDR1 is SEHNR and CDR2 is FQNEAQ (reference sequence). Trimming stripped 8 bases from V and 7 bases from J, with 16 bases between. Written as DNA, the CDR3 is TGTGCCAGCCTTTTACAGGAGTGGAATACGCAGTATTTT. Residues: CASLLQEWNTQYF.

The genes are TRBV19 and TRBJ1-2; TRBD1 is a possible D gene (5 bases). Germline-derived CDR1 and CDR2 are LNHDA and SQIVND (reference sequence). This CDR3 is built from 17 residues. V lost 1 base, J lost 2 bases, and 17 bases lay in between. CDR3 in amino acids: CASSIGDSLSWNYGYTF. In DNA, the CDR3 is TGTGCCAGTAGTATAGGCGACAGCCTTAGTTGGAACTATGGCTACACCTTC. Based on the CDR3 plus reference TRBV19 and TRBJ1-2, the full variable domain is DGGITQSPKYLFRKEGQNVTLSCEQNLNHDAMYWYRQDPGQGLRLIYYSQIVNDFQKGDIAEGYSVSREKKESFPLTVTSAQKNPTAFYLCASSIGDSLSWNYGYTFGSGTRLTVV.

The rearrangement joins TRBV5-5 to TRBJ2-1, with a tentative D call TRBD1 (6 bases). Germline assignment: CDR1 SGHKS and CDR2 YYEKEE (reference sequence). The CDR3 sequence is 13 residues long. The V gene lost 5 bases and the J gene lost 5 bases, with 11 bases spanning the gap. The DNA of the CDR3 is TGTGCCAGCAGTCGCCAGGGGAACAATGAGCAGTTCTTC. Translation gives CASSRQGNNEQFF.

J is TRBJ1-1 and V is TRBV5-1; the D gene is possibly TRBD1 (5 bases). CDR1 SGHRS and CDR2 YFSETQ come from the germline V gene. The CDR3 has 14 residues. Deletions cut 4 bases from V and 1 base from J, with 11 bases between. CDR3 sequence reads: CASSQGTGNTEAFF. CDR3 nucleotide sequence: TGCGCCAGCAGCCAGGGTACTGGGAACACTGAAGCTTTCTTT. The full variable domain, its missing parts supplied by reference TRBV5-1 and TRBJ1-1, is KAGVTQTPRYLIKTRGQQVTLSCSPISGHRSVSWYQQTPGQGLQFLFEYFSETQRNKGNFPGRFSGRQFSNSRSEMNVSTLELGDSALYLCASSQGTGNTEAFFGQGTRLTVV.